Below, 26 T cell receptor beta chains from the same sample are listed, as sequenced in a study of cytomegalovirus exposure and HLA in healthy donors. PCR primers comprised 60 Vbeta and 13 Jbeta primers. Profiled with immunoSEQ multiplex PCR; TCRdb holds only in-frame clones, not every one. Here the sample spans about 120,000 clones, roughly four fifths being singletons. The sample comprised PBMCs. The receptors shown here come from a woman aged 40 to 50 in good health and CMV-seronegative.

In the case of this clone: Other nucleotide sequences in the sample specify the same CDR3. This chain connects TRBV7-6 to TRBJ1-5; TRBD1 agrees at 10 bases. Trimming cost V 2 bases and J 5 bases; bases outside gene matches: 6. Per germline, CDR1 SGHVS and CDR2 FNYEAQ. CDR3 length: 16 amino acids. CDR3 in amino acids: CASSLMGTGADQPQHF. In nucleotides, the CDR3 is TGTGCCAGCAGCTTAATGGGGACAGGGGCCGATCAGCCCCAGCATTTT.

The chain carries TRBV7-9 and TRBJ2-7; D is perhaps TRBD1 (6 bases). The CDR3 has 15 amino acids. Trimming shortened V by 6 bases and J by 0 bases, and 15 bases separated the two germline ends. Germline lookup yields CDR1 SEHNR and CDR2 FQNEAQ (reference sequence). For the CDR3, the DNA is TGTGCCAGCAGTTCAAACAGGGCGAGCTCCTACGAGCAGTACTTC. Protein: CASSSNRASSYEQYF.

As concerns this clone: Relative to the germline gene, one junction end is altered; a read error may explain this. The genes are TRBV7-7 and TRBJ2-5; 9 bases line up with TRBD2. The germline gives CDR1 SSHAT, CDR2 FNYEAQ (reference sequence). This CDR3 is 15 amino acids long. The CDR3 sequence: CASSQLAGVGETQYF. The DNA of the CDR3 is TGTGCTAGCAGCCAATTAGCGGGAGTGGGCGAGACCCAGTACTTC.

This clone has a handful of counts. This chain links TRBV27 with TRBJ2-2; D is perhaps TRBD1 (6 bases). V was clipped by 6 bases and J by 6 bases, with 8 bases between them. Germline V gene sequence: CDR1 MNHEY, CDR2 SMNVEV (reference sequence). The length of the CDR3 is 12 residues. CDR3 loop: CASSQGSGELFF. In DNA form, the CDR3 reads TGTGCCAGCAGCCAGGGGTCCGGGGAGCTGTTTTTT.

As to this clone: Other nucleotide sequences in the sample specify the same CDR3. The chain combines TRBV28 with TRBJ1-2; possible D gene TRBD1, 6 bases. V was clipped by 8 bases and J by 8 bases, with 12 bases between them. The CDR3 totals 11 residues. Germline V gives CDR1 MDHEN, CDR2 SYDVKM. CDR3 loop: CASRGGVGYTF. The CDR3 DNA reads TGTGCCAGCCGAGGGGGTGTAGGCTACACCTTC.

The chain employs TRBV4-2 and TRBJ1-2; 11 bases agree with TRBD1. Germline V gene data show CDR1 as LGHNA and CDR2 as YNFKEQ. This CDR3 has 13 residues. V shed 5 bases and J 6 bases; nucleotides not matched to a gene: 2. CDR3: CASSVDRGHGYTF. The DNA for the CDR3 is TGTGCCAGCAGCGTGGACAGGGGGCATGGCTACACCTTC.

The chain links TRBV28 to TRBJ1-1; D gene unclear. This CDR3 is built from 16 residues. Germline values: CDR1 MDHEN, CDR2 SYDVKM. Trimming stripped 4 bases from V and 3 bases from J, with 18 bases between. The CDR3 DNA sequence: TGTGCCAGCAGTTCGTGGGCGAGGGCTTCGGACACTGAAGCTTTCTTT. It encodes CASSSWARASDTEAFF.

The J gene is TRBJ2-1, the V gene TRBV28, with 10 bases lining up with TRBD1. The V gene end was trimmed by 4 bases and the J gene end by 6 bases; junction bases not matched to a gene: 3. Germline V gives CDR1 MDHEN, CDR2 SYDVKM. CDR3 length: 14 residues. The CDR3 spells CASSYGTGVNEQFF. In DNA, the CDR3 is TGTGCCAGCAGTTACGGGACAGGGGTCAATGAGCAGTTCTTC.

The chain has TRBV19 and TRBJ2-7; TRBD1 aligns across 10 bases. The V segment lost 4 bases and the J segment 3 bases; nucleotides outside the gene matches: 9. The CDR3 is 16 residues long. Germline values: CDR1 LNHDA, CDR2 SQIVND (reference sequence). CDR3 DNA: TGTGCCAGTAGTAACCTTGACAGGGGGCCCATCTACGAGCAGTACTTC. Its translation: CASSNLDRGPIYEQYF.

This chain connects TRBV18 to TRBJ2-7; 8 bases are shared with TRBD2. The V segment lost 4 bases and the J segment 0 bases; nucleotides outside the gene matches: 26. Germline V gene lookup returns CDR1 KGHSH and CDR2 LQKENI. The CDR3 loop spans 22 amino acids. The CDR3 is CASSLTPRASRREAGSSYEQYF. CDR3 in DNA: TGTGCCAGCTCACTTACCCCGCGGGCTAGTCGGCGGGAGGCGGGCTCCTCCTACGAGCAGTACTTC.

The V call is TRBV11-3, the J call TRBJ2-7; 8 bases line up with TRBD2. Germline V lookup: CDR1 SGHNT, CDR2 YENEEA. V was clipped by 5 bases and J by 4 bases; unmatched bases: 7. The length of the CDR3 is 14 residues. The CDR3 protein is CASSPGGPDYEQYF. In DNA form, the CDR3 reads TGTGCCAGCAGCCCGGGAGGGCCAGATTACGAGCAGTACTTC.

This chain links TRBV6-5 with TRBJ2-1; TRBD2 aligns across 10 bases. Germline V gene data show CDR1 as MNHEY and CDR2 as SVGAGI. V lost 2 bases to trimming and J lost 5 bases; unmatched junction nucleotides: 6. This CDR3 region has 16 residues. CDR3 region: CASSYLRTSGNNEQFF. CDR3 nucleotides: TGTGCCAGCAGTTACCTAAGGACTAGCGGTAACAATGAGCAGTTCTTC.

V and J are TRBV29-1 and TRBJ2-1, with TRBD2 as a possible D gene (6 bases). CDR3 size: 16 residues. Germline V lookup: CDR1 SQVTM, CDR2 ANQGSEA. Trimming took 2 bases from V and 3 from J, leaving 17 bases between them. The CDR3 nucleotides read TGCAGCGTTGAATTGGGCGGGATTGGGGTCTACAATGAGCAGTTCTTC. Its protein product is CSVELGGIGVYNEQFF.

V is TRBV25-1 and J is TRBJ2-3, with 10 nucleotides matching TRBD2. J was trimmed by 5 bases and V by 2 bases; bases with no gene match: 10. The CDR3 is 17 amino acids. Per the germline V gene, CDR1 is MGHDK and CDR2 is SYGVNS. The CDR3 loop is CASSEGSASGSGDTQYF. CDR3 bases: TGTGCCAGCAGTGAAGGTTCGGCTAGCGGGAGTGGAGATACGCAGTATTTT. The variable domain in full, completed from reference TRBV25-1 and TRBJ2-3, reads EADIYQTPRYLVIGTGKKITLECSQTMGHDKMYWYQQDPGMELHLIHYSYGVNSTEKGDLSSESTVSRIRTEHFPLTLESARPSHTSQYLCASSEGSASGSGDTQYFGPGTRLTVL.

As DNA, the CDR3 is TGCGCCAGCATTAGCGGGAGCGACAATGAGCAGTTCTTC. It encodes CASISGSDNEQFF. This chain links TRBV10-2 with TRBJ2-1; 9 positions match TRBD2. V was pared by 7 bases and J by 5 bases, with 3 bases of the junction left unmatched. The CDR3 loop spans 13 amino acids. CDR1 is WSHSY and CDR2 is SAAADI in the germline V gene.

The rearrangement joins TRBV27 to TRBJ2-5; 7 positions match TRBD2. The end of the DNA is better explained by TRBJ2-7, so the J call may be wrong. Germline CDR1 is MNHEY and CDR2 is SMNVEV (reference sequence). The CDR3 is made up of 14 amino acids. CDR3 sequence: CASSHGLVGHEQYF. CDR3 nucleotide sequence: TGTGCCAGCAGCCACGGACTAGTAGGGCACGAGCAGTACTTC.

This clone has a single count. The V call is TRBV6-1, the J call TRBJ2-2; D is possibly TRBD2 (6 bases). The germline V gene has CDR1 MNHNS and CDR2 SASEGT. V dropped 5 bases and J dropped 1 base, with 8 bases sitting between them. There are 14 residues in the CDR3. The CDR3 protein is CASSLEGNTGELFF. CDR3 DNA sequence: TGTGCCAGCAGTCTGGAGGGGAACACCGGGGAGCTGTTTTTT.

The chain combines TRBV10-3 with TRBJ1-1; D is perhaps TRBD1 (5 bases). V dropped 8 bases and J dropped 5 bases, with 21 bases sitting between them. Looked up from germline, CDR1 is ENHRY and CDR2 is SYGVKD. This CDR3 comprises 15 residues. The CDR3 DNA is TGTGCCATCTCCCGAGCGGGGGTTGAGGGGACTGAAGCTTTCTTT. This encodes CAISRAGVEGTEAFF.

This CDR3 is CASSFSPLQRGSYEQYF. In nucleotides, the CDR3 is TGTGCCAGCAGCTTTTCCCCCCTTCAGCGGGGTTCCTACGAGCAGTACTTC. The gene calls are TRBV7-6 and TRBJ2-7; TRBD2 aligns across 7 bases. Germline V gives CDR1 SGHVS, CDR2 FNYEAQ. The CDR3 runs 17 residues. V lost 3 bases and J lost 1; bases outside the gene matches: 12.

The chain couples TRBV27 to TRBJ2-7, with D unresolved. The CDR3 extends over 13 amino acids. From germline, CDR1 is MNHEY and CDR2 SMNVEV (reference sequence). V was pared by 6 bases and J by 4 bases, with 13 bases between. CDR3 sequence: CASSSQRQYEQYF. The CDR3, as DNA: TGTGCCAGCAGCTCCCAGAGGCAGTACGAGCAGTACTTC.

This clone was counted a few times. Relative to the germline gene, one junction end is altered; a read error may explain this. The gene calls are TRBV7-9 and TRBJ2-3; D gene ambiguous. Germline assignment: CDR1 SEHNR and CDR2 FQNEAQ (reference sequence). CDR3 length equals 16 residues. The CDR3 sequence: CSSSYALDSLTDTQYF. The CDR3, as DNA: TGTTCCAGCAGCTACGCCTTAGATTCACTCACAGATACGCAGTATTTT. Together with reference TRBV7-9 and TRBJ2-3, the CDR3 gives the full variable domain: DTGVSQNPRHKITKRGQNVTFRCDPISEHNRLYWYRQTLGQGPEFLTYFQNEAQLEKSRLLSDRFSAERPKGSFSTLEIQRTEQGDSAMYLCSSSYALDSLTDTQYFGPGTRLTVL.

The rearrangement links TRBV18 to TRBJ2-1; 13 bases are a match to TRBD2. Germline trimming cut 3 bases from V and 12 bases from J; bases unmatched to any gene: 17. The CDR3 runs to 18 residues. CDR1 is KGHSH, CDR2 LQKENI, per germline. The CDR3 nucleotides are TGTGCCAGCTCACCGGGACTAGCGGGGAGACCTTACAATGAGCGGCAGTTCTTC. Translation: CASSPGLAGRPYNERQFF.

The chain joins TRBV20-1 to TRBJ2-7; D is perhaps TRBD2 (5 bases). CDR1 and CDR2 (germline): DFQATT, SNEGSKA (reference sequence). Between the trimmed V and J ends, which lost 1 base and 6 bases, there was a span of 7 bases. CDR3 length equals 11 residues. The chain's CDR3 is CSARGSGEQYF. In DNA form, the CDR3 reads TGCAGTGCTAGAGGCAGCGGCGAGCAGTACTTC.

V usage is TRBV19 and J usage is TRBJ2-5, with no clear D. The J call may not be correct, given that the DNA end is closer to TRBJ2-7. This CDR3 region has 14 residues. Germline CDR1 LNHDA, CDR2 SQIVND (reference sequence). The CDR3, as DNA: TGTGCCAGTAGTATAGATGGTAGCTCTGACGAGCAGTACTTC. This encodes CASSIDGSSDEQYF.

This clone was seen just once. This chain connects TRBV5-4 to TRBJ2-1; D may be TRBD2 (6 bases). The germline CDR1 and CDR2 sequences are SGHNT and YYREEE (reference sequence). Trimming left V 1 base short and J 4 bases short, with 12 bases between. The CDR3 sequence is 15 residues long. CDR3 bases: TGTGCCAGCAGCTTGCGAGGGACTGGGTACAATGAGCAGTTCTTC. It is translated as CASSLRGTGYNEQFF. Looking up the rest from reference TRBV5-4 and TRBJ2-1 gives the full variable domain: ETGVTQSPTHLIKTRGQQVTLRCSSQSGHNTVSWYQQALGQGPQFIFQYYREEENGRGNFPPRFSGLQFPNYSSELNVNALELDDSALYLCASSLRGTGYNEQFFGPGTRLTVL.

The CDR3 sequence is CASSFAAQSGRDTQYF. The CDR3 bases are TGTGCCAGCAGTTTTGCGGCCCAGAGTGGCCGGGATACGCAGTATTTT. The chain is built from TRBV27 and TRBJ2-3; D not resolved. Trimming pared 3 bases from V and 6 bases from J, leaving 19 bases between. Germline V gene data show CDR1 as MNHEY and CDR2 as SMNVEV (reference sequence). The length of the CDR3 is 16 residues.